Listed below are T cell receptor beta chains from one sample, sequenced in a study of cytomegalovirus exposure and HLA in healthy donors. Method: immunoSEQ multiplex PCR; TCRdb's copy keeps in-frame clones and lacks some. The sample shows 160,000 or so clones, roughly 80% of them seen only once. Sequenced material: PBMCs. The receptors were sampled from a middle-aged man in good health and CMV-seronegative. Each CDR3 is given with its conserved first and last residue. A D gene is named only where the DNA matches it firmly. Clone size is not always given. Where it is, it says once, few, many or a class for expanded clones.

D gene: .
CDR3 length: 13
V gene: TRBV14
J gene: TRBJ1-1
clone size: .
CDR3 protein: CASSQAVPTEAFF
CDR3 DNA: TGTGCCAGCAGCCAAGCGGTCCCCACTGAAGCTTTCTTT

D gene: .
CDR3 length: 13
V gene: TRBV5-1
J gene: TRBJ2-7
clone size: .
CDR3 protein: CASSSQGLYEQYF
CDR3 DNA: TGCGCCAGCAGCTCCCAGGGCCTCTACGAGCAGTACTTC

D gene: .
CDR3 length: 12
V gene: TRBV18
J gene: TRBJ2-7
clone size: .
CDR3 protein: CASSPNRERQYF
CDR3 DNA: TGTGCCAGCTCACCTAACAGGGAAAGGCAGTACTTC

D gene: .
CDR3 length: 13
V gene: TRBV2
J gene: TRBJ1-2
clone size: .
CDR3 protein: CASSEGQAESYTF
CDR3 DNA: TGTGCCAGCAGTGAAGGACAGGCCGAAAGCTACACCTTC

D gene: .
CDR3 length: 16
V gene: TRBV7-9
J gene: TRBJ2-7
clone size: few
CDR3 protein: CASSLGQGSRTYEQYF
CDR3 DNA: TGTGCCAGCAGCTTAGGGCAGGGGAGTAGGACCTACGAGCAGTACTTC

D gene: .
CDR3 length: 15
V gene: TRBV6-5
J gene: TRBJ1-2
clone size: .
CDR3 protein: CASSYGWRRASGYTF
CDR3 DNA: TGTGCCAGCAGTTACGGGTGGAGGCGGGCATCGGGCTACACCTTC

D gene: .
CDR3 length: 14
V gene: TRBV5-4
J gene: TRBJ1-2
clone size: .
CDR3 protein: CASSLYTGSYGYTF
CDR3 DNA: TGTGCCAGCAGCTTGTATACAGGCAGCTATGGCTACACCTTC

D gene: TRBD1
CDR3 length: 16
V gene: TRBV19
J gene: TRBJ1-2
clone size: .
CDR3 protein: CASSIFQTGEMDGYTF
CDR3 DNA: TGTGCCAGTAGTATATTCCAGACAGGGGAGATGGATGGCTACACCTTC

D gene: .
CDR3 length: 13
V gene: TRBV7-8
J gene: TRBJ2-2
clone size: .
CDR3 protein: CASSLTNTGELFF
CDR3 DNA: TGTGCCAGCAGCCTTACGAACACCGGGGAGCTGTTTTTT

D gene: TRBD1
CDR3 length: 14
V gene: TRBV2
J gene: TRBJ2-7
clone size: .
CDR3 protein: CASRNTGGTYEQYF
CDR3 DNA: TGTGCCAGCAGGAACACAGGGGGAACCTACGAGCAGTACTTC

D gene: TRBD1
CDR3 length: 14
V gene: TRBV7-9
J gene: TRBJ1-1
clone size: .
CDR3 protein: CASSLWDRGAEAFF
CDR3 DNA: TGTGCCAGCAGCTTATGGGACAGGGGTGCTGAAGCTTTCTTT

D gene: .
CDR3 length: 14
V gene: TRBV5-3
J gene: TRBJ1-1
clone size: .
CDR3 protein: CARSLAVRSTEAFF
CDR3 DNA: TGTGCCAGAAGCTTGGCGGTGAGGAGCACTGAAGCTTTCTTT

D gene: .
CDR3 length: 14
V gene: TRBV18
J gene: TRBJ1-1
clone size: .
CDR3 protein: CASSPLTKNTEAFF
CDR3 DNA: TGTGCCAGCTCACCGCTGACAAAGAACACTGAAGCTTTCTTT

D gene: .
CDR3 length: 15
V gene: TRBV4-3
J gene: TRBJ2-7
clone size: .
CDR3 protein: CASSQGSGSSYEQYF
CDR3 DNA: TGCGCCAGCAGCCAAGGCTCGGGAAGCTCCTACGAGCAGTACTTC

D gene: .
CDR3 length: 15
V gene: TRBV9
J gene: TRBJ1-3
clone size: .
CDR3 protein: CASSTLPGGGNTIYF
CDR3 DNA: TGTGCCAGCAGCACCCTCCCCGGAGGGGGAAACACCATATATTTT

D gene: TRBD1
CDR3 length: 16
V gene: TRBV19
J gene: TRBJ2-2
clone size: .
CDR3 protein: CASSVTGGGNTGELFF
CDR3 DNA: TGTGCCAGTAGTGTGACAGGGGGCGGGAACACCGGGGAGCTGTTTTTT

D gene: .
CDR3 length: 13
V gene: TRBV2
J gene: TRBJ1-1
clone size: few
CDR3 protein: CASRGYRYTEAFF
CDR3 DNA: TGTGCCAGTAGGGGGTATAGGTACACTGAAGCTTTCTTT

D gene: TRBD1
CDR3 length: 14
V gene: TRBV5-1
J gene: TRBJ1-4
clone size: .
CDR3 protein: CASSLGTGGFELFF
CDR3 DNA: TGCGCCAGCAGCTTGGGGACAGGGGGATTCGAACTGTTTTTT

D gene: .
CDR3 length: 13
V gene: TRBV7-6
J gene: TRBJ2-1
clone size: .
CDR3 protein: CASSLQSYNEQFF
CDR3 DNA: TGTGCCAGCAGCCTACAGAGCTACAATGAGCAGTTCTTC

D gene: .
CDR3 length: 15
V gene: TRBV11-3
J gene: TRBJ2-5
clone size: .
CDR3 protein: CASSLDRGSQETQYF
CDR3 DNA: TGTGCCAGCAGCTTAGATCGGGGTAGCCAAGAGACCCAGTACTTC

D gene: .
CDR3 length: 12
V gene: TRBV30
J gene: TRBJ1-2
clone size: .
CDR3 protein: CAWLTFSDGYTF
CDR3 DNA: TGTGCCTGGCTAACATTCAGCGATGGCTACACCTTC

D gene: TRBD1
CDR3 length: 14
V gene: TRBV6-6
J gene: TRBJ1-5
clone size: .
CDR3 protein: CASRGQGLGQPQHF
CDR3 DNA: TGTGCCAGCAGGGGACAGGGGCTGGGTCAGCCCCAGCATTTT

D gene: TRBD1
CDR3 length: 15
V gene: TRBV2
J gene: TRBJ2-1
clone size: .
CDR3 protein: CASSASQGFYNEQFF
CDR3 DNA: TGTGCCAGCAGTGCGTCACAGGGGTTCTACAATGAGCAGTTCTTC

D gene: .
CDR3 length: 16
V gene: TRBV5-1
J gene: TRBJ2-2
clone size: .
CDR3 protein: CASSYSGVGRTGELFF
CDR3 DNA: TGCGCCAGCAGCTACTCAGGGGTGGGGAGAACCGGGGAGCTGTTTTTT

D gene: .
CDR3 length: 16
V gene: TRBV18
J gene: TRBJ1-4
clone size: few
CDR3 protein: CASSPFTGGLDEKLFF
CDR3 DNA: TGTGCCAGCTCACCTTTCACCGGGGGGCTTGATGAAAAACTGTTTTTT

D gene: .
CDR3 length: 20
V gene: TRBV1
J gene: TRBJ2-2
clone size: .
CDR3 protein: CTSSQEDPGLAGGNTGELFF
CDR3 DNA: TGCACCAGCAGCCAAGAAGATCCTGGACTAGCGGGGGGGAACACCGGGGAGCTGTTTTTT

D gene: .
CDR3 length: 11
V gene: TRBV7-9
J gene: TRBJ1-1
clone size: .
CDR3 protein: CASDGGFGAFF
CDR3 DNA: TGTGCCAGTGACGGGGGTTTTGGAGCTTTCTTT

D gene: TRBD1
CDR3 length: 14
V gene: TRBV18
J gene: TRBJ2-3
clone size: .
CDR3 protein: CATVRGSSTDTQYF
CDR3 DNA: TGTGCCACGGTCAGGGGGTCTAGCACAGATACGCAGTATTTT

D gene: .
CDR3 length: 13
V gene: TRBV6-5
J gene: TRBJ2-1
clone size: few
CDR3 protein: CASRVGAYNEQFF
CDR3 DNA: TGTGCCAGCAGGGTCGGAGCCTACAATGAGCAGTTCTTC

D gene: TRBD2
CDR3 length: 16
V gene: TRBV4-3
J gene: TRBJ2-7
clone size: .
CDR3 protein: CASSQDRSGGADEQYF
CDR3 DNA: TGCGCCAGCAGCCAAGATCGAAGCGGGGGGGCCGACGAGCAGTACTTC

D gene: TRBD1
CDR3 length: 15
V gene: TRBV4-1
J gene: TRBJ1-2
clone size: .
CDR3 protein: CASSRDTGGWYGYTF
CDR3 DNA: TGCGCCAGCAGCCGGGACACAGGGGGCTGGTATGGCTACACCTTC

D gene: .
CDR3 length: 13
V gene: TRBV18
J gene: TRBJ2-5
clone size: few
CDR3 protein: CASSPARGETQYF
CDR3 DNA: TGTGCCAGCTCACCCGCCCGAGGGGAGACCCAGTACTTC

D gene: TRBD1
CDR3 length: 14
V gene: TRBV18
J gene: TRBJ2-7
clone size: few
CDR3 protein: CASSPGQGPYEQYF
CDR3 DNA: TGTGCCAGCTCACCGGGACAGGGACCCTACGAGCAGTACTTC

D gene: TRBD2
CDR3 length: 16
V gene: TRBV27
J gene: TRBJ2-1
clone size: .
CDR3 protein: CASTLVTGGRGNEQFF
CDR3 DNA: TGTGCCAGCACCCTGGTTACGGGAGGGCGGGGGAATGAGCAGTTCTTC

D gene: TRBD1
CDR3 length: 14
V gene: TRBV6-1
J gene: TRBJ2-3
clone size: .
CDR3 protein: CASSGTGPPDTQYF
CDR3 DNA: TGTGCCAGCAGCGGGACAGGGCCCCCAGATACGCAGTATTTT

D gene: TRBD1
CDR3 length: 15
V gene: TRBV7-2
J gene: TRBJ2-7
clone size: few
CDR3 protein: CASSLAGQGVREQYF
CDR3 DNA: TGTGCCAGCAGCTTAGCGGGACAGGGAGTCCGCGAGCAGTACTTC

D gene: .
CDR3 length: 13
V gene: TRBV7-2
J gene: TRBJ2-7
clone size: .
CDR3 protein: CASSFAARGEQYF
CDR3 DNA: TGTGCCAGCAGCTTCGCCGCAAGGGGGGAGCAGTACTTC

D gene: .
CDR3 length: 15
V gene: TRBV6-1
J gene: TRBJ1-4
clone size: .
CDR3 protein: CASSRHILNNEKLFF
CDR3 DNA: TGTGCCAGCAGCCGTCACATCTTAAATAATGAAAAACTGTTTTTT

D gene: TRBD2
CDR3 length: 17
V gene: TRBV5-1
J gene: TRBJ2-7
clone size: .
CDR3 protein: CASSLDASGGEAYEQYF
CDR3 DNA: TGCGCCAGCAGCTTGGATGCTAGCGGGGGTGAAGCCTACGAGCAGTACTTC

D gene: .
CDR3 length: 13
V gene: TRBV29-1
J gene: TRBJ1-1
clone size: .
CDR3 protein: CSVASGFGTEAFF
CDR3 DNA: TGCAGCGTTGCCTCCGGGTTTGGAACTGAAGCTTTCTTT

D gene: TRBD2
CDR3 length: 14
V gene: TRBV5-5
J gene: TRBJ2-5
clone size: .
CDR3 protein: CASSQPGGGETQYF
CDR3 DNA: TGTGCCAGCAGCCAACCGGGGGGTGGGGAGACCCAGTACTTC

D gene: TRBD1
CDR3 length: 15
V gene: TRBV7-6
J gene: TRBJ1-1
clone size: .
CDR3 protein: CASSLDATGVSQAFF
CDR3 DNA: TGTGCCAGCAGCTTAGATGCGACAGGGGTTTCTCAAGCTTTCTTT

D gene: TRBD2
CDR3 length: 14
V gene: TRBV4-3
J gene: TRBJ2-7
clone size: .
CDR3 protein: CASSPTSGSREQYF
CDR3 DNA: TGCGCCAGCAGCCCGACTAGCGGGAGTCGTGAGCAGTACTTC

D gene: .
CDR3 length: 15
V gene: TRBV6-1
J gene: TRBJ2-6
clone size: .
CDR3 protein: CASSGGGSGANVLTF
CDR3 DNA: TGTGCCAGCAGTGGGGGAGGCTCTGGGGCCAACGTCCTGACTTTC

D gene: TRBD1
CDR3 length: 15
V gene: TRBV18
J gene: TRBJ1-2
clone size: .
CDR3 protein: CASSVGDSTNYGYTF
CDR3 DNA: TGTGCCAGCTCCGTTGGGGACAGCACTAACTATGGCTACACCTTC

D gene: .
CDR3 length: 15
V gene: TRBV7-8
J gene: TRBJ2-5
clone size: .
CDR3 protein: CASSLVGLLQETQYF
CDR3 DNA: TGTGCCAGCAGCTTAGTGGGACTCCTTCAAGAGACCCAGTACTTC

D gene: .
CDR3 length: 14
V gene: TRBV18
J gene: TRBJ1-2
clone size: .
CDR3 protein: CASSLRTENYGYTF
CDR3 DNA: TGTGCCAGCTCACTTAGGACAGAGAACTATGGCTACACCTTC